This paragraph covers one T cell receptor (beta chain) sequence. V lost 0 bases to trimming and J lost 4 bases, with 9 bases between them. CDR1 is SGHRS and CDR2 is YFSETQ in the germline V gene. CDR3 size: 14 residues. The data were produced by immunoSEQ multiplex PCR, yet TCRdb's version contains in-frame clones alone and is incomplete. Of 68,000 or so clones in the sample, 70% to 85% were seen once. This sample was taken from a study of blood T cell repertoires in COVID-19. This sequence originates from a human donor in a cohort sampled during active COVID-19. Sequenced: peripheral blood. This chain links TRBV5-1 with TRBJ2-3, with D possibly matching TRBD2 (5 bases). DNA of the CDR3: TGCGCCAGCAGCTTGGAGGGTAGCGCAGATACGCAGTATTTT. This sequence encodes CASSLEGSADTQYF.